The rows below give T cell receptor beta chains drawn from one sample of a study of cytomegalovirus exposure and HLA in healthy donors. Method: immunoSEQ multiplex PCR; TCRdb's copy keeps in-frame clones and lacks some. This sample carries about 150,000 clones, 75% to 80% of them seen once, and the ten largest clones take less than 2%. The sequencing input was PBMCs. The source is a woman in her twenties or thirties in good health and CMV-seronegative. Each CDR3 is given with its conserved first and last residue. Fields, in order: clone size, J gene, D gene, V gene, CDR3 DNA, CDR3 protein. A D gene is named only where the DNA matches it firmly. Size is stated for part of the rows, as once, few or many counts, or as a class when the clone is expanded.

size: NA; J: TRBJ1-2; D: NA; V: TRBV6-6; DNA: TGTGCCAGCAGCCCGACAGGAGCCTCCAGGGGCTACACCTTC; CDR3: CASSPTGASRGYTF
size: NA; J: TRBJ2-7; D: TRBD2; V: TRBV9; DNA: TGTGCCAGCAGCCGCGGGGGGGACTACGAGCAGTACTTC; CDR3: CASSRGGDYEQYF
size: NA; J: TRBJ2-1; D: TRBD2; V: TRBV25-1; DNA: TGTGCCAGCAGTGAGGTACCGGGACTAGGCAATGGGGATGAGCAGTTCTTC; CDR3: CASSEVPGLGNGDEQFF
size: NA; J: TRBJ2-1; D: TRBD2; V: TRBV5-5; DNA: TGTGCCAGCAGCGCAGGGACTAGCGGGGGAGGGTCCTACAATGAGCAGTTCTTC; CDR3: CASSAGTSGGGSYNEQFF
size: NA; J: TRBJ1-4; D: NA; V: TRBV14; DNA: TGTGCCAGCAGCCCTCGTGGTGGTCGGGATGAAAAACTGTTTTTT; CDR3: CASSPRGGRDEKLFF
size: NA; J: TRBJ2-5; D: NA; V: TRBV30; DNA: TGTGCCTGGAGTGTTGGAGGCTCCGGGTACCAAGAGACCCAGTACTTC; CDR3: CAWSVGGSGYQETQYF
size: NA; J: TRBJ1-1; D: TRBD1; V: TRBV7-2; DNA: TGTGCCAGCAGCTTGGCCGGGACAGCTGAAGCTTTCTTT; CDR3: CASSLAGTAEAFF
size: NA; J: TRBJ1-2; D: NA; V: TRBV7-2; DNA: TGTGCCAGCAGACACCTTCAGGTTAACTATGGCTACACCTTC; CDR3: CASRHLQVNYGYTF
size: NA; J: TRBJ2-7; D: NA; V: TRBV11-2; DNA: TGTGCCAGCAGCTTAGAGATAGGGGTCGAGCAGTACTTC; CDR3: CASSLEIGVEQYF
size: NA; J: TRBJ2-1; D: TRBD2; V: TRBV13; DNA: TGTGCCAGCAGCCAGAGTGGCGGGGGGGCCCTCAATGAGCAGTTCTTC; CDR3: CASSQSGGGALNEQFF
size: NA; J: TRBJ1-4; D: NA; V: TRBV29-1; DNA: TGCAGCGCCGCCGGACAGATTAATGAAAAACTGTTTTTT; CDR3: CSAAGQINEKLFF
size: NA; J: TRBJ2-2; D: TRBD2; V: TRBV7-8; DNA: TGTGCCAGCAGCTTAGGGGTCAGCGGGGGGCTATCGAACACCGGGGAGCTGTTTTTT; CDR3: CASSLGVSGGLSNTGELFF
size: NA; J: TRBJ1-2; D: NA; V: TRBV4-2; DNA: TGTGCCAGCAGCCAAGATAGCCAGCGAGGCTATGGCTACACCTTC; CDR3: CASSQDSQRGYGYTF
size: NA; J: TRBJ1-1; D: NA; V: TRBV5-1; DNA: TGCGCCAGCAGCTTGGGTGGGGGCCGGGTTGAAGCTTTCTTT; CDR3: CASSLGGGRVEAFF
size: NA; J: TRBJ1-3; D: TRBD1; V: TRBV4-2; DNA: TGTGCCAGCAGCCAGGGTACCGCACAGGGGGCACCTGGAAACACCATATATTTT; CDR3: CASSQGTAQGAPGNTIYF
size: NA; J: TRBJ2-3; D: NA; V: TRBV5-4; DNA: TGTGCCAGCAGCTTGGGGTTCCGGGTAGAGGATACGCAGTATTTT; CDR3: CASSLGFRVEDTQYF
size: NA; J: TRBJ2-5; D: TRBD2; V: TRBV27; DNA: TGTGCCAGCGCTAGCGGGGCTCAAGAGACCCAGTACTTC; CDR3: CASASGAQETQYF
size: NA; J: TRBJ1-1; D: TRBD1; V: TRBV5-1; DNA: TGCGCCAGCAGTTTGGACAGGGAGAACACTGAAGCTTTCTTT; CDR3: CASSLDRENTEAFF
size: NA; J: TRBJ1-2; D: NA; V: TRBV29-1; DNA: TGCAGCGGCCGGGACTTGGAGGATGGCTACACCTTC; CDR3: CSGRDLEDGYTF
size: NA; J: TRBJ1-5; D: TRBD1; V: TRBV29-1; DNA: TGCAGCGTTACGACAGGGACGGGCAATCAGCCCCAGCATTTT; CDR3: CSVTTGTGNQPQHF
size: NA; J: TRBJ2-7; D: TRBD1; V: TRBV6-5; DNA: TGTGCCAGCACGTCCTCACAGGGGTTTTTCTACGAGCAGTACTTC; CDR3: CASTSSQGFFYEQYF
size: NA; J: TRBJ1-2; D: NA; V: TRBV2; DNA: TGTGCCAGCAGCGAGGACAGATATGGCTACACCTTC; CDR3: CASSEDRYGYTF
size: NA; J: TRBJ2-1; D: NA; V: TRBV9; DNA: TGTGCCAGCAGCGTAGTTCCTGTAGGCGGATCCTCCTACAATGAGCAGTTCTTC; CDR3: CASSVVPVGGSSYNEQFF
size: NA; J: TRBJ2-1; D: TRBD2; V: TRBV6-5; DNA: TGTGCCAGCAGTTACGTGGGCGGGGGGGCGGATGAGCAGTTCTTC; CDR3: CASSYVGGGADEQFF
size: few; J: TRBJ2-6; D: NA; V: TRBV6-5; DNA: TGTGCCAGCAGTTACTCCCGCAGCTCTGGGGCCAACGTCCTGACTTTC; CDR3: CASSYSRSSGANVLTF
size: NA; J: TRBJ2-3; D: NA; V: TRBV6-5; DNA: TGTGCCAGCGCCGGAGCAGATACGCAGTATTTT; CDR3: CASAGADTQYF
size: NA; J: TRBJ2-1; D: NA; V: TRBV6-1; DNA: TGTGCCAGCAGTGACCAACCCGGAGACAATGAGCAGTTCTTC; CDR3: CASSDQPGDNEQFF
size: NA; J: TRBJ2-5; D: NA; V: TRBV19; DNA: TGTGCCAGTAGACACAGGGACGGATGGACCCAGTACTTC; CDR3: CASRHRDGWTQYF
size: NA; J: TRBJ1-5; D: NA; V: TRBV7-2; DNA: TGTGCCAGCAGCTTGGCAGGGACTTATAGCAATCAGCCCCAGCATTTT; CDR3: CASSLAGTYSNQPQHF
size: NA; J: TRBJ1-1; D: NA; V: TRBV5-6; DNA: TGTGCCAGCAGTTCCAGGGGCCGGAACACTGAAGCTTTCTTT; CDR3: CASSSRGRNTEAFF
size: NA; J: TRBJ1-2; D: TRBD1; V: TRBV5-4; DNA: TGTGCCAGCACCCCATTGACAGGGGCCCATGGCTACACCTTC; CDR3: CASTPLTGAHGYTF
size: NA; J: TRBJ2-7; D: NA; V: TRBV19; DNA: TGTGCCAGTAGTACGGCTGGAGGGAGCTCCTACGAGCAGTACTTC; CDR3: CASSTAGGSSYEQYF
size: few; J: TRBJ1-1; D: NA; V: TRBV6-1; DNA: TGTGCCAGCAGTGTGGAGGGTGCCCGGAACACTGAAGCTTTCTTT; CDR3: CASSVEGARNTEAFF
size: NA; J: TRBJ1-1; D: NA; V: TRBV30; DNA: TGTGCCTGGAGTCAGGGGATGAACACTGAAGCTTTCTTT; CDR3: CAWSQGMNTEAFF
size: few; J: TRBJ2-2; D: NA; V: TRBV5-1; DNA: TGCGCCAGCAGCTTCCCGGACAACACGAACACCGGGGAGCTGTTTTTT; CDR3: CASSFPDNTNTGELFF
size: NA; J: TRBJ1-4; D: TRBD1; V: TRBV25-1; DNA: TGTGCCAGCAGTGAATCTGACAGGGTCCGGCTGTTTTTT; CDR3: CASSESDRVRLFF
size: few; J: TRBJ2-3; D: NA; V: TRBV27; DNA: TGTGCCAGCAGTTTAGAAAGCCGATCCACAGATACGCAGTATTTT; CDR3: CASSLESRSTDTQYF
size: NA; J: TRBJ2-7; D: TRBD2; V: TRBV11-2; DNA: TGTGCCAGCAGCTTACTTACGGGGGGGTTCTCCTACGAGCAGTACTTC; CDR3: CASSLLTGGFSYEQYF
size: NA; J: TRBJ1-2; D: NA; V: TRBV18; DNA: TGTGCCAGCTCACCATATGGTAGCTATGGCTACACCTTC; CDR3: CASSPYGSYGYTF
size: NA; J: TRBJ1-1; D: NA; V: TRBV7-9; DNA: TGTGCCAGCAGCTCACAGCTTGAAGCTTTCTTT; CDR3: CASSSQLEAFF